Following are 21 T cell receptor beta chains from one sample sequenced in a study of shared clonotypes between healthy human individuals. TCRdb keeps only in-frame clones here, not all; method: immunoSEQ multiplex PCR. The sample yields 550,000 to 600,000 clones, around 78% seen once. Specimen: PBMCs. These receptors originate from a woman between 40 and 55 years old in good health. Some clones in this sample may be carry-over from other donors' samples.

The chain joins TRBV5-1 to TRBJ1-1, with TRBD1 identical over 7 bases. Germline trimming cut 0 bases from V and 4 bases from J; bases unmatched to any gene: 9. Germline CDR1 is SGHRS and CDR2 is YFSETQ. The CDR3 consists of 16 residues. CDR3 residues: CASSLGPQGDGTEAFF. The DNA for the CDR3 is TGCGCCAGCAGCTTGGGGCCCCAGGGGGACGGCACTGAAGCTTTCTTT.

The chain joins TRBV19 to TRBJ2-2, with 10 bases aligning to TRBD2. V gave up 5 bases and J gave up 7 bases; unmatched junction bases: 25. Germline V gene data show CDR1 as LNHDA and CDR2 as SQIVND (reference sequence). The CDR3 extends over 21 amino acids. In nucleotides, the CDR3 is TGTGCCAGTAGTTCCTACCCCGGGCAGGCGTCTAGCGGGAGTGGGAACGGGGAGCTGTTTTTT. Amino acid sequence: CASSSYPGQASSGSGNGELFF. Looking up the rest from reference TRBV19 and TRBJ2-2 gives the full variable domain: DGGITQSPKYLFRKEGQNVTLSCEQNLNHDAMYWYRQDPGQGLRLIYYSQIVNDFQKGDIAEGYSVSREKKESFPLTVTSAQKNPTAFYLCASSSYPGQASSGSGNGELFFGEGSRLTVL.

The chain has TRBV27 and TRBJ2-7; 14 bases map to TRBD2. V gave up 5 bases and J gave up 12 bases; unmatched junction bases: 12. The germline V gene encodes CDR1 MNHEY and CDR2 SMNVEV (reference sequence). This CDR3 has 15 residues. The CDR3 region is CASSHSLGLAGVWYF. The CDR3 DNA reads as TGTGCCAGCAGTCACTCCTTGGGACTAGCGGGAGTATGGTACTTC.

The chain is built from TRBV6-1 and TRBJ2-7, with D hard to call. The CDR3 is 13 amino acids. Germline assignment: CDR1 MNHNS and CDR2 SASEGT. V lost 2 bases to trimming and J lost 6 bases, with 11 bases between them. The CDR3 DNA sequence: TGTGCCAGCAGTGAAATTAGTCGCAGCGAGCAGTACTTC. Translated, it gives CASSEISRSEQYF.

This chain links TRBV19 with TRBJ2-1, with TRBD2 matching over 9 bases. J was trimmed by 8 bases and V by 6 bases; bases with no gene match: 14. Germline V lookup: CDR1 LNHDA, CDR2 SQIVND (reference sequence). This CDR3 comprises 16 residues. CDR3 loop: CASRRQLAGRRDEQFF. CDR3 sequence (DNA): TGTGCCAGTAGGCGGCAGCTAGCGGGACGCCGCGATGAGCAGTTCTTC. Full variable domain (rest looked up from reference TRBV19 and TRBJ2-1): DGGITQSPKYLFRKEGQNVTLSCEQNLNHDAMYWYRQDPGQGLRLIYYSQIVNDFQKGDIAEGYSVSREKKESFPLTVTSAQKNPTAFYLCASRRQLAGRRDEQFFGPGTRLTVL.

The CDR3 DNA reads as TGTGCCACCAGCAGAGTGTTAGCCCCAGATACGCAGTATTTT. It is translated as CATSRVLAPDTQYF. The rearrangement joins TRBV15 to TRBJ2-3; no clear D gene. Between the trimmed V and J ends, which lost 1 base and 4 bases, there was a span of 9 bases. Per the germline V gene, CDR1 is LNHNV and CDR2 is YYDKDF (reference sequence). The CDR3 length is 14 residues.

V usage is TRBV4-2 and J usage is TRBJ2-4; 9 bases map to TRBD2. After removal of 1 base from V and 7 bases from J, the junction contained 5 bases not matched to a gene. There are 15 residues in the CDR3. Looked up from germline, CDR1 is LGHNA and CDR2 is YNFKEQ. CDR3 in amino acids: CASSQGAGGPNIQYF. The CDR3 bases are TGTGCCAGCAGCCAAGGGGCGGGAGGGCCCAACATTCAGTACTTC.

This chain's CDR3 is CASSHTSGRWGETQYF. In nucleotides, the CDR3 is TGTGCCAGCAGCCACACTAGCGGGAGATGGGGAGAGACCCAGTACTTC. J is TRBJ2-5 and V is TRBV5-5; TRBD2 matches 11 bases. The germline gives CDR1 SGHKS, CDR2 YYEKEE (reference sequence). The CDR3 is 16 residues long. V shed 4 bases, J shed 4 bases, and the junction held 9 bases outside the gene matches.

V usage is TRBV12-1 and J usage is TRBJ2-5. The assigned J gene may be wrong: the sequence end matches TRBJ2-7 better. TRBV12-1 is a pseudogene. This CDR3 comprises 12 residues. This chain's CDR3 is CASSQPGGEQYF. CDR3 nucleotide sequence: TGTGCCAGCTCCCAGCCCGGGGGCGAGCAGTACTTC.

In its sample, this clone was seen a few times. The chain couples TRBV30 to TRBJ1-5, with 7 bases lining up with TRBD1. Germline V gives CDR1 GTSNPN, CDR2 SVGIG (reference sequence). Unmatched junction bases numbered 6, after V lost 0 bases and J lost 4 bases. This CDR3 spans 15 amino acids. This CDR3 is CAWSVEGQHNQPQHF. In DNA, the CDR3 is TGTGCCTGGAGTGTAGAGGGACAGCATAATCAGCCCCAGCATTTT.

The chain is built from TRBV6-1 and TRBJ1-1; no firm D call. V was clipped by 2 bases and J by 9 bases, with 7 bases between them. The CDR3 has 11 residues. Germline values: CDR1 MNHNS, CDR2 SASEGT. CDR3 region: CASSESRQAFF. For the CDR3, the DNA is TGTGCCAGCAGTGAATCGCGTCAAGCTTTCTTT.

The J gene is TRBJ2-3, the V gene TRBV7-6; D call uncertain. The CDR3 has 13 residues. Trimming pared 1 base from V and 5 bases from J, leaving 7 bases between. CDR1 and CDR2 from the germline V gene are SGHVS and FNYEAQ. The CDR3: CASSLDPIDTQYF. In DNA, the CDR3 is TGTGCCAGCAGCTTAGACCCAATAGATACGCAGTATTTT.

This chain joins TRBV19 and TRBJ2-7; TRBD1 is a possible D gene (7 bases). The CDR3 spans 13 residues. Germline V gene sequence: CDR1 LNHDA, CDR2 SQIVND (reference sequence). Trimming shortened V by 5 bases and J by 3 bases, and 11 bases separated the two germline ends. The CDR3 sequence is CASSPQGGYEQYF. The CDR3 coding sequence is TGTGCCAGTAGTCCCCAGGGGGGCTACGAGCAGTACTTC.

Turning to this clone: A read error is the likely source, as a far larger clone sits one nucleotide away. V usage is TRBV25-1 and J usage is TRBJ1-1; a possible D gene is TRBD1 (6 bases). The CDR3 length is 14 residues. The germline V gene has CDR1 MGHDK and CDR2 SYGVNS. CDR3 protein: CVSSERGWGTEAFF. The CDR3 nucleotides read TGTGTCAGCAGTGAAAGGGGGTGGGGCACTGAAGCTTTCTTT.

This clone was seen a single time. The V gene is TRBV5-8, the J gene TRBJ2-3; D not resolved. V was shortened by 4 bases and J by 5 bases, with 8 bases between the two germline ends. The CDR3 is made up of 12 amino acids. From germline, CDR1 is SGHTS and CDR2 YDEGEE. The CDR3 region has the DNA TGTGCCAGCAGCCCGGTCGAAGATACGCAGTATTTT. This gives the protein CASSPVEDTQYF.

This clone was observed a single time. CDR3 residues: CASSPYKKETQYF. In nucleotides, the CDR3 is TGTGCCAGCAGTCCGTACAAGAAGGAGACCCAGTACTTC. This rearrangement joins TRBV28 to TRBJ2-5; no clear D. The CDR3 is 13 amino acids. V lost 5 bases and J lost 5, with 12 bases in between. CDR1 MDHEN and CDR2 SYDVKM come from the germline V gene.

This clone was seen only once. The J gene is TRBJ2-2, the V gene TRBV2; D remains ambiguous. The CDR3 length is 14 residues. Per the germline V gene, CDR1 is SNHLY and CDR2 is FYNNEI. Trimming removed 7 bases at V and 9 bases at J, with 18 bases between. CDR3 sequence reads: CASTVGRSNRELFF. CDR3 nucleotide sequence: TGTGCCAGCACAGTTGGTAGAAGTAACCGGGAGCTGTTTTTT.

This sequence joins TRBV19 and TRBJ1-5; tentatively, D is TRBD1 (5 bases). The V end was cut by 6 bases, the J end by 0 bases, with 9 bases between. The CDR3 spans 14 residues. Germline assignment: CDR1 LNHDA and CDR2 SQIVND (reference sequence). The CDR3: CASRPGPSNQPQHF. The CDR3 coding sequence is TGTGCCAGTAGGCCGGGACCTAGCAATCAGCCCCAGCATTTT.

DNA for the CDR3: TGTGCCAGCAGTTTAAGGGGCGGCATTCAGTACTTC. It codes for CASSLRGGIQYF. The gene calls are TRBV27 and TRBJ2-4, with D tentatively TRBD1 (5 bases). Between the trimmed V and J ends, which lost 2 bases and 9 bases, there was a span of 8 bases. In germline, CDR1 is MNHEY, CDR2 SMNVEV (reference sequence). The CDR3 spans 12 residues.

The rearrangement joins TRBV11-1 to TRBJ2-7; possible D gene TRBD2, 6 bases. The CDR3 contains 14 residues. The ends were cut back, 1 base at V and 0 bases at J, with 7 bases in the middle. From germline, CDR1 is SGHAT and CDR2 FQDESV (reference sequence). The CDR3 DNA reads TGTGCCAGCAGCTTAGGCGGGGCCTCCTACGAGCAGTACTTC. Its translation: CASSLGGASYEQYF.

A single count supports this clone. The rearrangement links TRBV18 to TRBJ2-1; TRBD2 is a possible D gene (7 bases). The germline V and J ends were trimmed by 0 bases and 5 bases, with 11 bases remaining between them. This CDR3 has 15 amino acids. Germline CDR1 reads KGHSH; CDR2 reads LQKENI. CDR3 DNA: TGTGCCAGCTCACCACCAAGGGGGGGGGACAATGAGCAGTTCTTC. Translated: CASSPPRGGDNEQFF.